The 7 T cell receptor beta chains reported below all come from one sample, sequenced in a study of blood T cell repertoires in COVID-19. Here immunoSEQ multiplex PCR was the method, and the copy in TCRdb shows in-frame clones only, minus some. There are around 620,000 clones in the sample; 70% to 90% occur only once, and under 0.3% lies in the top ten. The sequencing sample was made of peripheral blood. These receptors were obtained from a woman younger than 35 with acute or convalescent COVID-19.

About this clone: Other nucleotide sequences from this sample produce the same CDR3. Here the CDR3 DNA reads TGTGCCAGCAGTTTAACAGCAGGGTTGAAGCCCCAGCATTTT. Its protein product is CASSLTAGLKPQHF. This chain joins TRBV27 and TRBJ1-5; the D gene is possibly TRBD1 (5 bases). CDR3 length: 14 residues. From germline, CDR1 is MNHEY and CDR2 SMNVEV (reference sequence). V lost 2 bases, J lost 8 bases, and 13 bases lay in between.

This clone has only one observation. The chain carries TRBV7-2 and TRBJ2-7; possible D gene TRBD1, 5 bases. The V gene lost 5 bases and the J gene lost 5 bases, with 10 bases spanning the gap. The CDR3 contains 12 residues. Germline V gene data show CDR1 as SGHTA and CDR2 as FQGNSA. CDR3 in amino acids: CASSPDSHEQYF. The CDR3, as DNA: TGTGCCAGCAGCCCAGACAGCCACGAGCAGTACTTC.

This sequence joins TRBV5-1 and TRBJ2-3; 12 nucleotides agree with TRBD2. Germline CDR1 and CDR2: SGHRS and YFSETQ. This CDR3 has 16 residues. J lost 4 bases, V lost 0 bases, and 3 bases had no gene match. The CDR3 DNA follows: TGCGCCAGCAGCTTGGAGTCTAGCGGGGGGGCAGATACGCAGTATTTT. Its protein product is CASSLESSGGADTQYF.

V is TRBV2 and J is TRBJ1-2; 7 nucleotides line up with TRBD1. V lost 5 bases to trimming and J lost 1 base; unmatched junction nucleotides: 10. This CDR3 is built from 16 residues. Looked up from germline, CDR1 is SNHLY and CDR2 is FYNNEI. For the CDR3, the DNA is TGTGCCAGCAGTATTTCAGGGGGAGGCATTAACTATGGCTACACCTTC. It specifies CASSISGGGINYGYTF.

The V and J genes are TRBV14 and TRBJ1-4; 9 positions agree with TRBD1. Germline assignment: CDR1 SGHDN and CDR2 FVKESK. This CDR3 has 15 amino acids. Unmatched junction bases numbered 6, after V lost 3 bases and J lost 7 bases. DNA for the CDR3: TGTGCCAGCAGCCAGACCGACAGGGGGAGTGAAAAACTGTTTTTT. It specifies CASSQTDRGSEKLFF.

V is TRBV6-5 and J is TRBJ1-2; D remains unclear. Looked up from germline, CDR1 is MNHEY and CDR2 is SVGAGI. The CDR3 length is 15 residues. Deletions cut 7 bases from V and 0 bases from J, with 15 bases between. This CDR3 reads CASTLGDASNYGYTF. CDR3 nucleotide sequence: TGTGCCAGCACCCTTGGAGACGCGTCTAACTATGGCTACACCTTC.

This clone was counted a few times. The chain carries TRBV7-2 and TRBJ1-2; 8 bases are a match to TRBD1. The germline CDR1 and CDR2 sequences are SGHTA and FQGNSA. V was pared by 4 bases and J by 6 bases, with 13 bases of the junction left unmatched. The CDR3 is 16 residues long. CDR3 nucleotide sequence: TGTGCCAGCAGCTACACCTCGACAGGGGCAAGGGATGGCTACACCTTC. Amino acids: CASSYTSTGARDGYTF.